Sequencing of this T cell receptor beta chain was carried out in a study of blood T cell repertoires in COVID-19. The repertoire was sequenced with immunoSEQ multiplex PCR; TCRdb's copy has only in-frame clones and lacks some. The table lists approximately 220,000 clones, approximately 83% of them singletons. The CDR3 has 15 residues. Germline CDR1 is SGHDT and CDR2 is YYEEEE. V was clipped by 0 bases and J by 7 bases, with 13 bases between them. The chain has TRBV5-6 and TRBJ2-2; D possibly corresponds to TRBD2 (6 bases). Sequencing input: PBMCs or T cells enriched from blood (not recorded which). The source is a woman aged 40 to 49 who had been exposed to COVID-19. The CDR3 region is CASSLAGTRGGELFF. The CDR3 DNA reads TGTGCCAGCAGCTTGGCGGGGACGCGGGGCGGGGAGCTGTTTTTT.